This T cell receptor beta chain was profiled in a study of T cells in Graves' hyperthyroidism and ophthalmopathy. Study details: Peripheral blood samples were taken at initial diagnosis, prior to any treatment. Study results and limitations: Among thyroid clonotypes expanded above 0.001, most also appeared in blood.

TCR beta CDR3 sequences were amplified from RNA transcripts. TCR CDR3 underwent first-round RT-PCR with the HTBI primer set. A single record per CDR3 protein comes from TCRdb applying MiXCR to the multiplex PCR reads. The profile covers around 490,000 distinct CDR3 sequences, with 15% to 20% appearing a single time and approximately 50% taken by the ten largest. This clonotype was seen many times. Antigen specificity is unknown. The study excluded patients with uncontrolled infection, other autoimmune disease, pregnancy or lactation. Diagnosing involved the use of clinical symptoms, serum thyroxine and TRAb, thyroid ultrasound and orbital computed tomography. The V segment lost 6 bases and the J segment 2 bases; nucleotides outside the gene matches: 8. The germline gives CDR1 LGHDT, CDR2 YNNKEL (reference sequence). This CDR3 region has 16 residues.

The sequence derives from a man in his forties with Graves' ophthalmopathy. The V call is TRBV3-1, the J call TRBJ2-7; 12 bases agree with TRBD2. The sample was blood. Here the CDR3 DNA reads TGTGCCAGCAGACTCACGGGACTAGCGGGCCCCTACGAGCAGTACTTC. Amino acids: CASRLTGLAGPYEQYF.